The 15 T cell receptor beta chains below were found in one sample sequenced in a study of CD8+CD57+ T cells in acquired aplastic anemia. Profiles of TCR beta VDJ and CDR3 were generated from a genomic DNA template. TCRdb reprocessed the reads via MiXCR and lists one record per CDR3 protein. The table records 400,000 to 450,000 distinct CDR3 sequences, roughly 64% of them present only once. The sequenced sample consisted of sorted CD4+, CD8+, or CD8+CD57+ T cells (not recorded which) from PBMCs. The source is a human donor in good health, serving as a control.

The chain uses TRBV27 and TRBJ2-1; D assignment may be TRBD1 or TRBD2 (6 bases each). This CDR3 region has 12 residues. V was trimmed by 5 bases and J by 7 bases, leaving 9 bases between them. Germline-derived CDR1 and CDR2 are MNHEY and SMNVEV (reference sequence). Written as DNA, the CDR3 is TGTGCCAGCAGTAGGGGGGCGAATGAGCAGTTCTTC. Translating it yields CASSRGANEQFF.

A note on this clonotype: Sequence at one end of the junction differs from germline and may be a read error. The rearrangement uses TRBV7-3 and TRBJ2-2; TRBD1 matches 10 bases. The CDR3 has 16 residues. Germline V gives CDR1 SGHTA, CDR2 FQGTGA. The CDR3 here is CAGSSWTGGVFNEQFF. The CDR3, as DNA: TGTGCCGGCAGCTCGTGGACAGGGGGGGTTTTCAATGAGCAGTTTTTT.

This clonotype was detected many times. This chain links TRBV12-3 or TRBV12-4 with TRBJ1-1, with D perhaps matching TRBD1 (5 bases). Trimming pared 7 bases from V and 0 bases from J, leaving 9 bases between. This CDR3 region has 13 residues. The CDR3 sequence: CASNRQLNTEAFF. CDR3 sequence (DNA): TGTGCCAGCAACCGACAGTTGAACACTGAAGCTTTCTTT.

As DNA, the CDR3 is TGTGCCAGCAGTGAACAGGGACTGACGAACACTGAAGCTTTCTTT. Translating it yields CASSEQGLTNTEAFF. The chain is built from TRBV6-1 and TRBJ1-1, with TRBD1 as a possible D gene (5 bases). Germline V gene sequence: CDR1 MNHNS, CDR2 SASEGT. V lost 2 bases and J 1 base, leaving 11 bases between the germline ends. The CDR3 runs to 15 residues.

CDR3 nucleotide sequence: TGCAGTGCTGCAAACATTACAACTAATGAAAAACTGTTTTTT. This codes for CSAANITTNEKLFF. The V and J genes are TRBV20-1 and TRBJ1-4; D unresolved. The CDR3 length is 14 residues. Germline V gene lookup returns CDR1 DFQATT and CDR2 SNEGSKA (reference sequence). The V end was cut by 5 bases, the J end by 0 bases, with 10 bases between.

In its sample, this clonotype was seen a few times. The chain recombines TRBV10-3 with TRBJ2-7; the match to TRBD1 covers 9 bases. This CDR3 comprises 16 residues. Germline CDR1 ENHRY, CDR2 SYGVKD. V was pared by 4 bases and J by 3 bases, with 10 bases of the junction left unmatched. The CDR3 spells CAISASPWTGDYEQYF. The CDR3 region has the DNA TGTGCCATCAGTGCTAGCCCTTGGACAGGGGACTACGAGCAGTACTTC.

Comment on this clonotype: The missing conserved phenylalanine or tryptophan at the end of this CDR3 makes a read error likely. The DNA is left out, because the CDR3 cannot be placed on it with certainty; the CDR3 is given as TCRdb lists it. The chain employs TRBV2 and TRBJ1-1; the DNA was not compared with TRBD1, the D call given in the table. Inclusive of both ends, the CDR3 amounts to 16 amino acids. Germline CDR1 is SNHLY and CDR2 is FYNNEI. The CDR3 sequence: CASTTDRVDGNTIYFG.

CDR3 coding DNA: TGCAGCGTCGGGGGTAGGGGTTACAATGAGCAGTTCTTC. The encoded protein is CSVGGRGYNEQFF. This chain links TRBV29-1 with TRBJ2-1, with D maybe TRBD2 (6 bases). CDR3 length: 13 residues. Germline loops: CDR1 SQVTM, CDR2 ANQGSEA. V was clipped by 6 bases and J by 4 bases, with 13 bases between them.

This clonotype was detected once. J is TRBJ1-6 and V is TRBV24-1; D unresolved. This CDR3 has 17 amino acids. CDR1 KGHDR and CDR2 SFDVKD come from the germline V gene. Trimming removed 5 bases at V and 6 bases at J, with 19 bases between. The CDR3 region is CATSAGRTGAANSPLHF. CDR3 in DNA: TGTGCCACCAGTGCAGGCCGGACCGGCGCCGCTAATTCACCCCTCCACTTT.

As concerns this clonotype: The junction departs from germline at one end; a sequencing error may be responsible. The CDR3 nucleotides are TGCGCCAGCAGCTTAAGCGAGGGACGACACGAGCAGTACTTC. Translating it yields CASSLSEGRHEQYF. This chain connects TRBV7-2 to TRBJ2-7; D may match TRBD1 or TRBD2 (5 bases each). Germline V CDR1 and CDR2: SGHTA, FQGNSA. This CDR3 comprises 14 residues.

The V gene is TRBV20-1, the J gene TRBJ2-4, with 9 positions matching TRBD2. V lost 6 bases to trimming and J lost 3 bases; unmatched junction nucleotides: 15. The length of the CDR3 is 17 residues. The germline V gene has CDR1 DFQATT and CDR2 SNEGSKA (reference sequence). CDR3 protein: CSAEGAGGRGVKNIQYF. The DNA for the CDR3 is TGCAGTGCCGAGGGGGCGGGGGGGCGTGGGGTCAAAAACATTCAGTACTTC.

Comment on this clonotype: Since the CDR3 does not end with the conserved phenylalanine or tryptophan, this likely comes from a read error. The chain carries TRBV20-1 and TRBJ1-1, with D unresolved. The CDR3 contains 14 residues. Germline V gene data show CDR1 as DFQATT and CDR2 as SNEGSKA (reference sequence). V lost 3 bases, J lost 0 bases, and 11 bases lay in between. CDR3 bases: TGCAGTGCTAGTATCGAGATAGTGAACACTGAAGCTTTCCTT. It translates to CSASIEIVNTEAFL.

The genes are TRBV9 and TRBJ1-1; 7 bases align to TRBD1. Trimming cost V 3 bases and J 12 bases; bases outside gene matches: 17. Germline-derived CDR1 and CDR2 are SGDLS and YYNGEE. CDR3 length: 15 amino acids. CDR3 nucleotide sequence: TGTGCCAGCAGCGCAGCCGAGGGGGCTGGGGCTTTCTCTTTCTTT. Its protein is CASSAAEGAGAFSFF.

The chain is built from TRBV7-2 and TRBJ2-7; 7 nucleotides match TRBD2. CDR3 length: 15 residues. V was pared by 7 bases and J by 3 bases, with 12 bases of the junction left unmatched. Germline lookup yields CDR1 SGHTA and CDR2 FQGNSA. This CDR3 reads CASTQSGAEVYEQYF. The CDR3 DNA is TGTGCCAGCACCCAAAGCGGGGCGGAGGTCTACGAGCAGTACTTC.

The V and J genes are TRBV7-6 and TRBJ1-5, with D possibly matching TRBD1 (5 bases). The V gene lost 7 bases and the J gene lost 11 bases, with 12 bases spanning the gap. CDR1 is SGHVS and CDR2 is FNYEAQ in the germline V gene. This CDR3 contains 11 residues. CDR3 amino acids: CASTLGETQHF. In DNA form, the CDR3 reads TGTGCCAGCACCCTAGGGGAGACCCAGCATTTT.